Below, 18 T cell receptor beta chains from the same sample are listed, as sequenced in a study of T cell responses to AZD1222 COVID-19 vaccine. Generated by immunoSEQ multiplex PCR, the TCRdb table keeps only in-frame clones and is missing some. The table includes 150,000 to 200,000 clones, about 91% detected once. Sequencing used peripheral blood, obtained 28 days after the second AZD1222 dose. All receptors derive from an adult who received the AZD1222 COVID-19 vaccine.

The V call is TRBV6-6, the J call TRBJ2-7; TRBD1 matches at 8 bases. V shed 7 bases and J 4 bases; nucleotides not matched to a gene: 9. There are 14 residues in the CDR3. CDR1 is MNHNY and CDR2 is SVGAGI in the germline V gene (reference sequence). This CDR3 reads CASTSRGLGYEQYF. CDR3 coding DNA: TGTGCCAGCACCTCCAGGGGGCTAGGGTACGAGCAGTACTTC.

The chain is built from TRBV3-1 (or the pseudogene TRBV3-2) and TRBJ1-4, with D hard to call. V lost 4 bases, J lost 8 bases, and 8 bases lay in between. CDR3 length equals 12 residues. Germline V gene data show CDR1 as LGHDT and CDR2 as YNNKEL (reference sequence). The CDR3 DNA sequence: TGTGCCAGCAGCCCTGAAAGCGAAAAACTGTTTTTT. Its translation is CASSPESEKLFF.

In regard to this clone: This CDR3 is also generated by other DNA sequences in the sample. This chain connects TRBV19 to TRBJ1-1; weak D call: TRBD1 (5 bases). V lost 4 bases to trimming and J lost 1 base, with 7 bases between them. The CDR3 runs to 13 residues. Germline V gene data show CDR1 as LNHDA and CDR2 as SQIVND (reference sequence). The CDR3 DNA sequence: TGTGCCAGTAGTACGGGGGGGAACACTGAAGCTTTCTTT. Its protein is CASSTGGNTEAFF.

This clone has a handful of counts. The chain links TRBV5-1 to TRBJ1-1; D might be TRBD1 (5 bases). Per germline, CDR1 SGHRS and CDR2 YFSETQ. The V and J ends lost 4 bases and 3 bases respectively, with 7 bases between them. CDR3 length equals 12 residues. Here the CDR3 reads CASSLGDTEAFF. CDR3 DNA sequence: TGCGCCAGCAGCCTAGGGGACACTGAAGCTTTCTTT.

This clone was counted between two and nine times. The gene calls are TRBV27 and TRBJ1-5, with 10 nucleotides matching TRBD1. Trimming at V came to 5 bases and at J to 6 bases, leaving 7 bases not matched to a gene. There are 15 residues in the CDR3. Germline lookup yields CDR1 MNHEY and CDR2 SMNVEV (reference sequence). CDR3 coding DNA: TGTGCCAGCAGTGCGACAGGGGGCTGGGTTCAGCCCCAGCATTTT. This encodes CASSATGGWVQPQHF.

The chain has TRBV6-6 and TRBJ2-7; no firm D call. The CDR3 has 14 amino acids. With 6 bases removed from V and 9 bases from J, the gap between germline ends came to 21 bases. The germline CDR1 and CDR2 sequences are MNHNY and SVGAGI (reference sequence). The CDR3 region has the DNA TGTGCCAGCAGCCAAGGTAGTGACACGACGGGGCAGTACTTC. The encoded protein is CASSQGSDTTGQYF.

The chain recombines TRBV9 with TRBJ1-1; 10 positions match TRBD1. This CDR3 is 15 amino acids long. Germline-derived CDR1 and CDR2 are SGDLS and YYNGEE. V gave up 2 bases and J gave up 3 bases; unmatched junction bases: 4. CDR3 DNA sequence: TGTGCCAGCAGCGTCGGGACAGGGGAGGACACTGAAGCTTTCTTT. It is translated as CASSVGTGEDTEAFF.

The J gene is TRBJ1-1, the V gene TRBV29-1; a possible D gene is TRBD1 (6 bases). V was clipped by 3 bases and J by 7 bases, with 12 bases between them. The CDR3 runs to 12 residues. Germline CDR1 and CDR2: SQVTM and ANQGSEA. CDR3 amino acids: CSVDGRGVEAFF. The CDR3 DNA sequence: TGCAGCGTTGACGGCAGGGGTGTTGAAGCTTTCTTT.

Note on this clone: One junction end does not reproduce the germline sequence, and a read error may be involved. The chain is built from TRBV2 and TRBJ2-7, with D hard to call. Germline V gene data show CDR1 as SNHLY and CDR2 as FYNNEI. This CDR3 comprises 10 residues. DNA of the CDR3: TGTGCCAGCAGTGGGACGCCCTTCTTCTTC. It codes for CASSGTPFFF.

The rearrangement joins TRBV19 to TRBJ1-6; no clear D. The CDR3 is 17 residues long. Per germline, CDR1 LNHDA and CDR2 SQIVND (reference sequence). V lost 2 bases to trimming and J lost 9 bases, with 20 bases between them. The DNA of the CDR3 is TGTGCCAGTAGTATATTATTTCGGCGAGTTCGTAGTTCACCCCTCCACTTT. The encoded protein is CASSILFRRVRSSPLHF.

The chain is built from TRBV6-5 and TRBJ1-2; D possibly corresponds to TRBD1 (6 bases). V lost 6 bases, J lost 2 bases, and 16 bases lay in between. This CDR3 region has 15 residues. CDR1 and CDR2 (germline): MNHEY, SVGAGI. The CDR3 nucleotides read TGTGCCAGCAGGTCGTCCTACAGGGAAAACTATGGCTACACCTTC. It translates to CASRSSYRENYGYTF.

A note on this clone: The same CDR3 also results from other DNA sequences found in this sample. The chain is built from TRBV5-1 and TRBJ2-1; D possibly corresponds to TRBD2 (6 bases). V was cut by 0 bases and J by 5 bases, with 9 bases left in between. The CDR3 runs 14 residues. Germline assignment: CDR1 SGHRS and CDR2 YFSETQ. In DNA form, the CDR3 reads TGCGCCAGCAGCTTGGTACCGGGAGACAATGAGCAGTTCTTC. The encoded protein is CASSLVPGDNEQFF.

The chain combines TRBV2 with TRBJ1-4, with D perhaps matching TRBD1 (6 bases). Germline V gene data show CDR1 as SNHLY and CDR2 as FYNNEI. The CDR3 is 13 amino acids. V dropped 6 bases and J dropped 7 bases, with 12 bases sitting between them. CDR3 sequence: CASSLGGAEKLFF. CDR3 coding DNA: TGTGCCAGCAGCTTAGGGGGGGCTGAAAAACTGTTTTTT.

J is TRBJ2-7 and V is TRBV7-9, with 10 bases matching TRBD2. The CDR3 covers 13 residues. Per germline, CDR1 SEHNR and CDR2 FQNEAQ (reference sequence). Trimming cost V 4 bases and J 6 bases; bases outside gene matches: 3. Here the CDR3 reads CASSSGTSVEQYF. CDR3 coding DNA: TGTGCCAGCAGCTCCGGGACTAGCGTCGAGCAGTACTTC.

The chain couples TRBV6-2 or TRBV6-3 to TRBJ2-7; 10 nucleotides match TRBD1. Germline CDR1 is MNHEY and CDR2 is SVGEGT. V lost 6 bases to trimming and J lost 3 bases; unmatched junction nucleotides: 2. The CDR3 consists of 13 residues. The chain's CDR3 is CASSWTGGYEQYF. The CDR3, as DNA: TGTGCCAGCAGCTGGACAGGGGGCTACGAGCAGTACTTC.

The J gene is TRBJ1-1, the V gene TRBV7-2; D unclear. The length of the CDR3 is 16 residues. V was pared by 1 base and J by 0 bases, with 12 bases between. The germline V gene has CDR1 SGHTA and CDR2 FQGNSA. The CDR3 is CASSLGSPGMNTEAFF. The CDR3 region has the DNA TGTGCCAGCAGCTTAGGGTCGCCGGGCATGAACACTGAAGCTTTCTTT.

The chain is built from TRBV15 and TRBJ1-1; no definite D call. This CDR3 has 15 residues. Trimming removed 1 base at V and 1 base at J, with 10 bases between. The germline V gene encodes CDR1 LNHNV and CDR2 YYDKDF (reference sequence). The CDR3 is CATSRGTDRNTEAFF. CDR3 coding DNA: TGTGCCACCAGCAGAGGTACAGATCGGAACACTGAAGCTTTCTTT. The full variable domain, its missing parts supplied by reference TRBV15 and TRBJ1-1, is DAMVIQNPRYQVTQFGKPVTLSCSQTLNHNVMYWYQQKSSQAPKLLFHYYDKDFNNEADTPDNFQSRRPNTSFCFLDIRSPGLGDTAMYLCATSRGTDRNTEAFFGQGTRLTVV.

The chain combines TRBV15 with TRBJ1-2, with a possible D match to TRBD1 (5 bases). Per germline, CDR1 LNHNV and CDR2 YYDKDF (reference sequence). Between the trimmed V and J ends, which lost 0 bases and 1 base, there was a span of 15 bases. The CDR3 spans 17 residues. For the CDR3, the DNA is TGTGCCACCAGCAGAGATATGGGGCCCTCCTTTAACTATGGCTACACCTTC. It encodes CATSRDMGPSFNYGYTF. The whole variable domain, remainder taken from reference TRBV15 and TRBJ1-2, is DAMVIQNPRYQVTQFGKPVTLSCSQTLNHNVMYWYQQKSSQAPKLLFHYYDKDFNNEADTPDNFQSRRPNTSFCFLDIRSPGLGDTAMYLCATSRDMGPSFNYGYTFGSGTRLTVV.